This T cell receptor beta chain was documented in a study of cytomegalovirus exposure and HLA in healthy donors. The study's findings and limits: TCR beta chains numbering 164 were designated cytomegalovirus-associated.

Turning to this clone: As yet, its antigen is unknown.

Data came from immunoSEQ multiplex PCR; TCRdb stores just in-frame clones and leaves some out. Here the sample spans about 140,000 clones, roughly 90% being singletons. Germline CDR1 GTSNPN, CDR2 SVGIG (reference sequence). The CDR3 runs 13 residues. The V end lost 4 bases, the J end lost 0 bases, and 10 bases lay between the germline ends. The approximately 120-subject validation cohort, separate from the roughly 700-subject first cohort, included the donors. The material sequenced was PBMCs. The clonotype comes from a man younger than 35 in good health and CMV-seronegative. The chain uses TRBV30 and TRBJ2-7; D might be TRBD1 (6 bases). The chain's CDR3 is CAWNQGTSYEQYF. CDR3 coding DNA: TGTGCCTGGAATCAGGGGACCTCCTACGAGCAGTACTTC.